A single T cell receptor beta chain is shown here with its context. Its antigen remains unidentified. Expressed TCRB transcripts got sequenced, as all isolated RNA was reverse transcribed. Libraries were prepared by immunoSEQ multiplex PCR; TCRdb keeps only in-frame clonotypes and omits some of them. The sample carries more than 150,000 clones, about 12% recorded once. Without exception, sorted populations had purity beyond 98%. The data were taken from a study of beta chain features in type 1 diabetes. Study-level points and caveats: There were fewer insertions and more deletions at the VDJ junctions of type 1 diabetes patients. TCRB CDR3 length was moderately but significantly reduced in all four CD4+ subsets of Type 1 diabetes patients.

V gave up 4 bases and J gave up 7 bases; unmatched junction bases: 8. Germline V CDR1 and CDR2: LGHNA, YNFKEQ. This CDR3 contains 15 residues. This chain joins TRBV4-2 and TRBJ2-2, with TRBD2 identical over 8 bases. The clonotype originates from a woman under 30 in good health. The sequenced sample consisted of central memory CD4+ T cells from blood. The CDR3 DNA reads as TGTGCCAGCAGCCGGGAGCGGGAGCGTGGCGGGGAGCTGTTTTTT. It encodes CASSRERERGGELFF.